The 12 T cell receptor beta chains listed next were all sequenced from one sample in a study of T cell responses to AZD1222 COVID-19 vaccine. The repertoire was sequenced with immunoSEQ multiplex PCR; TCRdb's copy has only in-frame clones and lacks some. Among roughly 160,000 clones, around 87% were seen once, and the ten largest hold 6.9%. The sequencing used peripheral blood, collected on day 0 of AZD1222 vaccination. Receptor source: an adult in good health.

The chain couples TRBV29-1 to TRBJ1-1; tentatively, D is TRBD1 (5 bases). Per the germline V gene, CDR1 is SQVTM and CDR2 is ANQGSEA. The CDR3 consists of 14 residues. The germline V and J ends were trimmed by 3 bases and 1 base, with 12 bases remaining between them. The DNA of the CDR3 is TGCAGCGTTGAGGTCAGGGCGGGGAACACTGAAGCTTTCTTT. Encoded protein: CSVEVRAGNTEAFF.

The chain combines TRBV3-1 (or the pseudogene TRBV3-2) with TRBJ2-7; TRBD2 matches 12 bases. The V and J ends lost 4 bases and 3 bases, in that order; junction bases with no gene match: 4. Germline values: CDR1 LGHDT, CDR2 YNNKEL (reference sequence). The CDR3 is made up of 15 amino acids. CDR3 region: CASSPGLAGIYEQYF. For the CDR3, the DNA is TGTGCCAGCAGCCCTGGACTAGCGGGGATCTACGAGCAGTACTTC.

V is TRBV6-2 or TRBV6-3 and J is TRBJ2-3; TRBD1 matches 7 bases. Trimming took 5 bases from V and 0 from J; bases not matched to a gene: 5. CDR1 is MNHEY, CDR2 SVGEGT, per germline. This CDR3 has 15 amino acids. This chain's CDR3 is CASSPRDSSTDTQYF. The CDR3 region has the DNA TGTGCCAGCAGTCCCCGGGACAGTAGCACAGATACGCAGTATTTT.

This clone was detected only a few times. Relative to the germline gene, one junction end is altered; a read error may explain this. This chain joins TRBV3-1 (or the pseudogene TRBV3-2) and TRBJ2-1; 9 bases align to TRBD2. In germline, CDR1 is LGHDT, CDR2 YNNKEL (reference sequence). The CDR3 loop spans 15 amino acids. The chain's CDR3 is CASSQAGGVYNEQFF. DNA for the CDR3: TGTGCCAGCAGTCAAGCGGGGGGAGTTTACAATGAGCAGTTCTTC.

The chain's CDR3 is CASSVGDSGGRNQPQHF. The CDR3 coding sequence is TGTGCCAGCAGCGTAGGAGATTCGGGGGGAAGAAATCAGCCCCAGCATTTT. V usage is TRBV9 and J usage is TRBJ1-5, with TRBD1 as a possible D gene (5 bases). Germline assignment: CDR1 SGDLS and CDR2 YYNGEE. The length of the CDR3 is 17 residues. The ends were cut back, 0 bases at V and 4 bases at J, with 17 bases in the middle.

The chain couples TRBV10-3 to TRBJ2-7; 8 bases are a match to TRBD1. Losses at the gene ends were 6 bases for V and 0 bases for J; bases not matched to a gene: 7. The CDR3 is made up of 15 amino acids. The germline gives CDR1 ENHRY, CDR2 SYGVKD. The chain's CDR3 is CAIRKDRESSYEQYF. For the CDR3, the DNA is TGTGCCATCAGGAAGGACAGGGAAAGCTCCTACGAGCAGTACTTC.

The chain recombines TRBV29-1 with TRBJ2-3; no reliable D call. Per germline, CDR1 SQVTM and CDR2 ANQGSEA. CDR3 size: 11 residues. Trimming pared 7 bases from V and 0 bases from J, leaving 5 bases between. The DNA of the CDR3 is TGCAGCGGGGATAGCACAGATACGCAGTATTTT. Translation gives CSGDSTDTQYF.

This clone has more than one count but fewer than ten. The chain links TRBV6-1 to TRBJ1-1; TRBD1 aligns across 7 bases. CDR3 length: 15 residues. The V gene's germline CDR1 is MNHNS and CDR2 SASEGT. After removal of 3 bases from V and 6 bases from J, the junction contained 10 bases not matched to a gene. CDR3 sequence (DNA): TGTGCCAGCAGTGACAAGACAGGGATCAGCCCTGAAGCTTTCTTT. Translating gives CASSDKTGISPEAFF.

This chain links TRBV11-2 with TRBJ1-2; D unresolved. Germline values: CDR1 SGHAT, CDR2 FQNNGV. The CDR3 has 17 amino acids. V lost 5 bases to trimming and J lost 1 base, with 20 bases between them. CDR3 coding DNA: TGTGCCAGCAGCAGCGGAGAAAGCCTTTATGATAACTATGGCTACACCTTC. Its protein product is CASSSGESLYDNYGYTF.

The chain links TRBV4-1 to TRBJ1-4; D might be TRBD1 (5 bases). The CDR3 totals 15 residues. Germline-derived CDR1 and CDR2 are MGHRA and YSYEKL. The ends were cut back, 3 bases at V and 8 bases at J, with 16 bases in the middle. In DNA form, the CDR3 reads TGCGCCAGCAGCCAGAACCCCGGGACTAGGGAAAAACTGTTTTTT. This codes for CASSQNPGTREKLFF.

V gene TRBV3-1 (or the pseudogene TRBV3-2) combines with J gene TRBJ2-3; perhaps TRBD2 as D (6 bases). CDR1 is LGHDT and CDR2 is YNNKEL in the germline V gene (reference sequence). This CDR3 contains 15 residues. V was pared by 4 bases and J by 0 bases, with 11 bases between. The CDR3 DNA is TGTGCCAGCAGCCGGTGGGGGGTTAGCACAGATACGCAGTATTTT. Its protein is CASSRWGVSTDTQYF.

The V and J genes are TRBV7-8 and TRBJ1-2; 7 bases match TRBD1. The CDR3 loop spans 17 amino acids. The V and J ends lost 5 bases and 1 base, in that order; junction bases with no gene match: 13. Germline V lookup: CDR1 SGHVS, CDR2 FQNEAQ. CDR3 bases: TGTGCCAGCAGCGATCTCGGGACAGACGACCTTAACTATGGCTACACCTTC. This codes for CASSDLGTDDLNYGYTF.